This T cell receptor beta chain comes out of a study of T cells in Graves' hyperthyroidism and ophthalmopathy. Whole-study results and caveats: Progression to ophthalmopathy was predicted a median of 6.5 months early.

Authors of the study amplified TCR beta CDR3 regions from RNA transcripts. RT-PCR in the first round (using the HTBI primer set) targeted the TCR CDR3. Each CDR3 protein gets one entry after TCRdb re-called the multiplex PCR reads with MiXCR. The table includes 300,000 to 450,000 distinct CDR3 sequences, less than 20% detected once. The ends were cut back, 3 bases at V and 1 base at J, with 19 bases in the middle. Germline V gene data show CDR1 as DFQATT and CDR2 as SNEGSKA (reference sequence). CDR3 length equals 17 residues. The sample holds a few counts of this clonotype. As yet, its antigen is unknown.

The chain has TRBV20-1 and TRBJ1-5, with D perhaps TRBD1 (6 bases). Input material: blood. This TCR was recovered from a woman between 18 and 30 years old with Graves' hyperthyroidism that later progressed to Graves' ophthalmopathy. The DNA of the CDR3 is TGCAGTGCTAGTTCCAGGGGTAGGCCTCGAAGCAATCAGCCCCAGCATTTT. Protein: CSASSRGRPRSNQPQHF.